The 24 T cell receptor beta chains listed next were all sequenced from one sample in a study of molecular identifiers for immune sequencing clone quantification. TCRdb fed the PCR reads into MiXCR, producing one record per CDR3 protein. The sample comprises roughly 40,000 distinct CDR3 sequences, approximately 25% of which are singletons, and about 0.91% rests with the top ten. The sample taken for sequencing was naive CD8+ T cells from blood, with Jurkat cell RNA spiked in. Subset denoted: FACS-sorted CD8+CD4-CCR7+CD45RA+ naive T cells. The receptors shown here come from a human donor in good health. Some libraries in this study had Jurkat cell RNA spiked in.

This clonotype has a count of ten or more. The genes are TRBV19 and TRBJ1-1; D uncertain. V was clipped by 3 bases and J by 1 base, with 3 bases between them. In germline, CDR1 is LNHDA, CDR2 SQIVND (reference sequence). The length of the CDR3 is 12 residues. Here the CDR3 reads CASSIGNTEAFF. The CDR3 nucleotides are TGTGCCAGTAGTATTGGGAACACTGAAGCTTTCTTT.

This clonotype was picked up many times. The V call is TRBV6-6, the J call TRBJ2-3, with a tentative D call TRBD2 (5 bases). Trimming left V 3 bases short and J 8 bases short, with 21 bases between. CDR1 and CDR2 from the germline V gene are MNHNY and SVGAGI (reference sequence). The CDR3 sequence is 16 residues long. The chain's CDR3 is CASSYLFGQEEVTQYF. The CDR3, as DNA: TGTGCCAGCAGTTATCTTTTCGGGCAGGAGGAAGTTACGCAGTATTTT.

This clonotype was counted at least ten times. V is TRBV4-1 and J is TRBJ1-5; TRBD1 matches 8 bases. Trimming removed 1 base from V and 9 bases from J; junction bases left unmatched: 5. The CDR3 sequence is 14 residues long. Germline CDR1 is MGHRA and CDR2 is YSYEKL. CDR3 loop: CASSQGTGFAPQHF. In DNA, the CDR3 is TGCGCCAGCAGCCAAGGGACAGGGTTTGCGCCCCAGCATTTT.

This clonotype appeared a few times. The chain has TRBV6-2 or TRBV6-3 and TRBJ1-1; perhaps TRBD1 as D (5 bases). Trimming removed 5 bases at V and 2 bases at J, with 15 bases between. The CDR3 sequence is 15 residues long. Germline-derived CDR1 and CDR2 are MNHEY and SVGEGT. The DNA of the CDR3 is TGTGCCAGCAGTCCTATGTACGGGGGTAACACTGAAGCTTTCTTT. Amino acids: CASSPMYGGNTEAFF.

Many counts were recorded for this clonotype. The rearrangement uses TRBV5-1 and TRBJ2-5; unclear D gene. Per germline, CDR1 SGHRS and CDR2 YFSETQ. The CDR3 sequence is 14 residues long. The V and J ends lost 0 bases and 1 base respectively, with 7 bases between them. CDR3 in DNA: TGCGCCAGCAGCTTGGATCGTATCCAAGAGACCCAGTACTTC. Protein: CASSLDRIQETQYF.

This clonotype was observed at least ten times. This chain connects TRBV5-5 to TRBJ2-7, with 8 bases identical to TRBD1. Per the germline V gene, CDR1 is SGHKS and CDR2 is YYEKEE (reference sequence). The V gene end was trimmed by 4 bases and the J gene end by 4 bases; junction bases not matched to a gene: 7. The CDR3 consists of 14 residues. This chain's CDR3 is CASSPTTGEYEQYF. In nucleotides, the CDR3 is TGTGCCAGCAGCCCTACGACAGGGGAGTACGAGCAGTACTTC.

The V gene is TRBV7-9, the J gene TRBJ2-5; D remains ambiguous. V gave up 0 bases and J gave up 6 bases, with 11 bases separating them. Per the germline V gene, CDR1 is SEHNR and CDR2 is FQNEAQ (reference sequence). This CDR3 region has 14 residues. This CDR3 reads CASSLALPGQTQYF. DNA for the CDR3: TGTGCCAGCAGCTTAGCGCTACCTGGGCAGACCCAGTACTTC. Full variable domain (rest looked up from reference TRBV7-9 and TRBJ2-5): DTGVSQNPRHKITKRGQNVTFRCDPISEHNRLYWYRQTLGQGPEFLTYFQNEAQLEKSRLLSDRFSAERPKGSFSTLEIQRTEQGDSAMYLCASSLALPGQTQYFGPGTRLLVL.

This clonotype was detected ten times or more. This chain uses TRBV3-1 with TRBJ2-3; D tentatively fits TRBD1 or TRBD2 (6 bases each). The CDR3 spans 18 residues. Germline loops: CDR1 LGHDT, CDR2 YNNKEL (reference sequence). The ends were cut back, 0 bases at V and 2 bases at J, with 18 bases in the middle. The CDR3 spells CASSQDFAGGGYTDTQYF. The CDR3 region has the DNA TGTGCCAGCAGCCAAGATTTCGCAGGAGGGGGATACACAGATACGCAGTATTTT.

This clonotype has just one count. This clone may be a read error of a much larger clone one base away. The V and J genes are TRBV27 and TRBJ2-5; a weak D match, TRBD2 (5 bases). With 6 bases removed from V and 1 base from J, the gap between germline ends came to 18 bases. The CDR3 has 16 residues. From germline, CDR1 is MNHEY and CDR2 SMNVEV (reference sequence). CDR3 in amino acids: CASRPRQLGVQETQYF. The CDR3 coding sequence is TGTGCCAGCAGACCTCGCCAACTAGGTGTCCAAGAGACCCAGTACTTC.

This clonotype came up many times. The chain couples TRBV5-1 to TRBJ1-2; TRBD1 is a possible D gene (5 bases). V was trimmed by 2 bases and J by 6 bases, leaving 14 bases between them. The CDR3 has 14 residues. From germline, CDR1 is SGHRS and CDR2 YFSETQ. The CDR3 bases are TGCGCCAGCAGCTTCGTAGGGGACTACAATGGCTACACCTTC. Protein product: CASSFVGDYNGYTF.

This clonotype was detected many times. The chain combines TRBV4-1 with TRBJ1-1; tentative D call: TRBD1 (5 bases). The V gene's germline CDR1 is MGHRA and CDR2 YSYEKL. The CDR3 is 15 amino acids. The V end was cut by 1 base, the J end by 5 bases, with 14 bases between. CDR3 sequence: CASSQVEGTDTEAFF. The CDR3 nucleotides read TGCGCCAGCAGCCAAGTGGAAGGGACCGATACTGAAGCTTTCTTT.

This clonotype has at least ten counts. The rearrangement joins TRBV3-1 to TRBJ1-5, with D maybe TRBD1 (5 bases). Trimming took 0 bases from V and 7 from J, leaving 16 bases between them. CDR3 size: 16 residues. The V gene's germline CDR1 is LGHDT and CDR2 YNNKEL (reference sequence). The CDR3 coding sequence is TGTGCCAGCAGCCAAGACTTAGGGGCAGGTCACCAGCCCCAGCATTTT. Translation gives CASSQDLGAGHQPQHF. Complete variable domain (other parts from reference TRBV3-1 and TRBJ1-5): DTAVSQTPKYLVTQMGNDKSIKCEQNLGHDTMYWYKQDSKKFLKIMFSYNNKELIINETVPNRFSPKSPDKAHLNLHINSLELGDSAVYFCASSQDLGAGHQPQHFGDGTRLSIL.

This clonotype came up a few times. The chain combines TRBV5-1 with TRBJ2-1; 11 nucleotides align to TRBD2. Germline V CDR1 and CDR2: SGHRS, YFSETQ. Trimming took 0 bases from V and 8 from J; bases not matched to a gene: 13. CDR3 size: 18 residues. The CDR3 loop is CASSLGEILAGEPYEQFF. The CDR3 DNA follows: TGCGCCAGCAGCTTGGGTGAAATACTAGCGGGAGAGCCTTATGAGCAGTTCTTC.

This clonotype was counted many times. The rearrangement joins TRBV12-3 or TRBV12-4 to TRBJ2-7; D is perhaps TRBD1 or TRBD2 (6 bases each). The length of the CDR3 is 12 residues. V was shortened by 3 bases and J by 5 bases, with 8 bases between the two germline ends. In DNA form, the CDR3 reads TGTGCCAGCAGTTTCGGGGGCAACGAGCAGTACTTC. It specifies CASSFGGNEQYF.

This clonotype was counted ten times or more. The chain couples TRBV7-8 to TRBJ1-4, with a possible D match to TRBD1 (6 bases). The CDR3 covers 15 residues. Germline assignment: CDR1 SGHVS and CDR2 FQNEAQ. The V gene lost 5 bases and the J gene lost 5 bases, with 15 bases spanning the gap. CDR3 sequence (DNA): TGTGCCAGCAGCCTGACCAACAGGGACAATGAAAAACTGTTTTTT. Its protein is CASSLTNRDNEKLFF.

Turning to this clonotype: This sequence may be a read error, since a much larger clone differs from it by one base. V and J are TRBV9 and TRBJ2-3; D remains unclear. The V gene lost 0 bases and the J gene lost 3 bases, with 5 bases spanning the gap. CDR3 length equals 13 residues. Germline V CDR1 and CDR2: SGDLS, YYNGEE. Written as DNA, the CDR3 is TGTGCCAGCAGCGTAGTCCGAACAGATACGCAGTATTTT. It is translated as CASSVVRTDTQYF.

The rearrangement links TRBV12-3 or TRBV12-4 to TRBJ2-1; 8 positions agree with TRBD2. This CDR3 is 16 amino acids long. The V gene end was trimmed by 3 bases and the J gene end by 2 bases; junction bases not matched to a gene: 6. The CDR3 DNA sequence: TGTGCCAGCAGTTTGACTACTAGCGGAACCTACAATGAGCAGTTCTTC. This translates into CASSLTTSGTYNEQFF.

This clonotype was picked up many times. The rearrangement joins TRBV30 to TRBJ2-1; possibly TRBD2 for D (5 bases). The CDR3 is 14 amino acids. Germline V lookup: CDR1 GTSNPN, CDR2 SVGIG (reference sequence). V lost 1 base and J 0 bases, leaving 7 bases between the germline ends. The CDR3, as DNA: TGTGCCTGGAGTGCCGAGGGCTCCTACAATGAGCAGTTCTTC. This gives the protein CAWSAEGSYNEQFF.

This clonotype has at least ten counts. The CDR3 sequence: CASSLRGIGGTDTQYF. The CDR3 DNA reads TGTGCCAGCAGTTTAAGAGGGATAGGCGGCACAGATACGCAGTATTTT. V gene TRBV27 combines with J gene TRBJ2-3, with D maybe TRBD2 (5 bases). The CDR3 covers 16 residues. Germline loops: CDR1 MNHEY, CDR2 SMNVEV (reference sequence). V was cut by 2 bases and J by 1 base, with 13 bases left in between.

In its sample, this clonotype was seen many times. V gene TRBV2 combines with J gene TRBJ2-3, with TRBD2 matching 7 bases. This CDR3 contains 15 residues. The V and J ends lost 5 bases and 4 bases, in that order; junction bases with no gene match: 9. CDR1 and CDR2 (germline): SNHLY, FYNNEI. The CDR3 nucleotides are TGTGCCAGCAGTTCCCGTGCGGGAGAGGCAGATACGCAGTATTTT. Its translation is CASSSRAGEADTQYF. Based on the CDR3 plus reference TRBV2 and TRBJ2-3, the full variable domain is EPEVTQTPSHQVTQMGQEVILRCVPISNHLYFYWYRQILGQKVEFLVSFYNNEISEKSEIFDDQFSVERPDGSNFTLKIRSTKLEDSAMYFCASSSRAGEADTQYFGPGTRLTVL.

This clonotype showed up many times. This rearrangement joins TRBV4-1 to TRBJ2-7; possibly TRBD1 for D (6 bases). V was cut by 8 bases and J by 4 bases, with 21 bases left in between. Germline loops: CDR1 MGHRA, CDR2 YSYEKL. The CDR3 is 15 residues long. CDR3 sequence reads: CASGNKQGTTYEQYF. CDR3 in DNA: TGCGCCAGCGGAAACAAACAGGGAACAACGTACGAGCAGTACTTC.

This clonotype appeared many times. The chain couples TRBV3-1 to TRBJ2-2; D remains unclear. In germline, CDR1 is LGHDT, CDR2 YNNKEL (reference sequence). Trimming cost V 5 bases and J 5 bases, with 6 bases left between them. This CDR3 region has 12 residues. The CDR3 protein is CASSIGTGELFF. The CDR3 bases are TGTGCCAGCAGCATTGGGACCGGGGAGCTGTTTTTT.

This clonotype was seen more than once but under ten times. CDR3 coding DNA: TGTGCCAGCAGCTTGCCTACAGGGACAGGGGACTACGAGCAGTACTTC. Protein sequence: CASSLPTGTGDYEQYF. V and J are TRBV5-4 and TRBJ2-7; 10 bases line up with TRBD1. This CDR3 has 16 residues. The V and J ends lost 1 base and 3 bases, in that order; junction bases with no gene match: 7. Germline CDR1 is SGHNT and CDR2 is YYREEE (reference sequence).

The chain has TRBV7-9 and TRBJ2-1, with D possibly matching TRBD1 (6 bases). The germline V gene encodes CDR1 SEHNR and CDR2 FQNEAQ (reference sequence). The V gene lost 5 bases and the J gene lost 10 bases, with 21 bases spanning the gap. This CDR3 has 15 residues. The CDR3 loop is CASSPKVLRQEEQFF. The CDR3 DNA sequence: TGTGCCAGCAGCCCCAAAGTACTCCGACAGGAAGAGCAGTTCTTC.